These 28 T cell receptor beta chains were sequenced from one sample in a study of T cell repertoires in ileal Crohn's disease. Some clones are missing from TCRdb's copy, which holds only in-frame ones; the method was immunoSEQ multiplex PCR. Among roughly 13,000 clones listed, about 85% were seen once. Sequencing input: ileal tissue. These receptors all come from an adult with Crohn's disease.

This chain uses TRBV6-1 with TRBJ1-2; D is unresolved. CDR3 length: 15 amino acids. CDR1 and CDR2 (germline): MNHNS, SASEGT. Trimming removed 2 bases at V and 8 bases at J, with 18 bases between. This chain's CDR3 is CASSEIGGPASGYTF. Here the CDR3 DNA reads TGTGCCAGCAGTGAAATAGGAGGACCAGCAAGCGGCTACACCTTC.

The V and J genes are TRBV5-1 and TRBJ1-2; D gene ambiguous. V lost 3 bases and J 0 bases, leaving 9 bases between the germline ends. This CDR3 has 14 residues. The germline V gene has CDR1 SGHRS and CDR2 YFSETQ. CDR3 DNA sequence: TGCGCCAGCAGCTCGACAACAGCTAACTATGGCTACACCTTC. This translates into CASSSTTANYGYTF.

The rearrangement joins TRBV29-1 to TRBJ1-1; TRBD1 is a possible D gene (6 bases). CDR1 SQVTM and CDR2 ANQGSEA come from the germline V gene. V gave up 7 bases and J gave up 4 bases, with 19 bases separating them. The length of the CDR3 is 14 residues. The CDR3 DNA sequence: TGCAGCGCCCGAAGACAGGTCGGAGTCACTGAAGCTTTCTTT. Translation: CSARRQVGVTEAFF.

CDR3 coding DNA: TGTGCCAGCAGCATTCAATCCCCCGGCAGGCGCACAGATACGCAGTATTTT. Protein: CASSIQSPGRRTDTQYF. The chain recombines TRBV7-9 with TRBJ2-3, with no clear D. This CDR3 spans 17 amino acids. The V end was cut by 5 bases, the J end by 1 base, with 19 bases between. Per the germline V gene, CDR1 is SEHNR and CDR2 is FQNEAQ (reference sequence).

The rearrangement uses TRBV6-1 and TRBJ2-3; possible D gene TRBD1, 5 bases. The germline gives CDR1 MNHNS, CDR2 SASEGT. The CDR3 runs 15 residues. The V and J ends lost 6 bases and 9 bases respectively, with 22 bases between them. The CDR3 loop reads CASRVQGGLKGTQYF. In nucleotides, the CDR3 is TGTGCCAGCAGGGTCCAGGGTGGTTTAAAAGGGACGCAGTATTTT.

The V call is TRBV29-1, the J call TRBJ2-5, with TRBD2 matching 14 bases. This CDR3 region has 16 residues. CDR1 is SQVTM, CDR2 ANQGSEA, per germline. V was clipped by 0 bases and J by 7 bases; unmatched bases: 7. CDR3 amino acids: CSVEDATSGRARTQYF. In DNA form, the CDR3 reads TGCAGCGTTGAAGATGCGACTAGCGGGAGGGCCAGGACCCAGTACTTC. The variable domain in full, with the rest retrieved from reference TRBV29-1 and TRBJ2-5, is SAVISQKPSRDICQRGTSLTIQCQVDSQVTMMFWYRQQPGQSLTLIATANQGSEATYESGFVIDKFPISRPNLTFSTLTVSNMSPEDSSIYLCSVEDATSGRARTQYFGPGTRLLVL.

The gene calls are TRBV5-1 and TRBJ2-1, with a possible D match to TRBD2 (6 bases). The CDR3 is made up of 15 amino acids. V lost 2 bases and J lost 3, with 12 bases in between. CDR1 is SGHRS and CDR2 is YFSETQ in the germline V gene. CDR3 amino acids: CASSLAGDFYNEQFF. The CDR3 region has the DNA TGCGCCAGCAGCTTAGCCGGGGACTTCTACAATGAGCAGTTCTTC.

CDR3 region: CASSKGGTDTQYF. The CDR3 DNA is TGTGCCAGCAGCAAAGGCGGCACAGATACGCAGTATTTT. The chain uses TRBV21-1 and TRBJ2-3; the D call of TRBD2 is as the table states it, not checked on the DNA. TRBV21-1 is a documented pseudogene. The CDR3 runs 13 residues.

This rearrangement joins TRBV11-2 to TRBJ2-3; the match to TRBD2 covers 10 bases. J was trimmed by 4 bases and V by 5 bases; bases with no gene match: 9. Germline values: CDR1 SGHAT, CDR2 FQNNGV. The length of the CDR3 is 16 residues. In DNA, the CDR3 is TGTGCCAGCAGCCGGTCTAGCGGGGGAATCTCAGATACGCAGTATTTT. Its translation: CASSRSSGGISDTQYF.

This sequence joins TRBV2 and TRBJ1-5; the match to TRBD1 covers 8 bases. V was clipped by 6 bases and J by 3 bases; unmatched bases: 10. Germline V gene sequence: CDR1 SNHLY, CDR2 FYNNEI. This CDR3 contains 16 residues. The CDR3 is CASRYGQGAYNQPQHF. DNA for the CDR3: TGTGCCAGCAGATACGGACAGGGAGCCTACAATCAGCCCCAGCATTTT.

The rearrangement links TRBV12-5 to TRBJ2-1; 11 bases agree with TRBD2. Germline V gene data show CDR1 as LGHNT and CDR2 as FRNRAP. After removal of 4 bases from V and 9 bases from J, the junction contained 11 bases not matched to a gene. The CDR3 consists of 16 residues. The CDR3 loop is CASGSSLSGRGGEQFF. In nucleotides, the CDR3 is TGTGCTAGTGGTTCCTCCCTTAGCGGGAGGGGGGGTGAGCAGTTCTTC.

The chain joins TRBV9 to TRBJ2-7; D unresolved. The CDR3 totals 14 residues. Germline-derived CDR1 and CDR2 are SGDLS and YYNGEE. Trimming removed 0 bases from V and 9 bases from J, with 16 bases in between. The CDR3 here is CASSVGRFDVGQYF. CDR3 DNA: TGTGCCAGCAGCGTAGGGCGGTTCGACGTAGGGCAGTACTTC.

This rearrangement joins TRBV10-3 to TRBJ2-7; D unresolved. Trimming took off 3 bases at V and 2 bases at J, with 11 bases between the two ends. The CDR3 spans 14 residues. The germline gives CDR1 ENHRY, CDR2 SYGVKD. The CDR3 DNA reads TGTGCCATCAGTGACTCACAGATACCCTACGAGCAGTACTTC. The encoded protein is CAISDSQIPYEQYF.

J is TRBJ2-6 and V is TRBV28, with TRBD2 as a possible D gene (5 bases). This CDR3 spans 18 amino acids. Germline V lookup: CDR1 MDHEN, CDR2 SYDVKM. V was shortened by 1 base and J by 4 bases, with 17 bases between the two germline ends. The CDR3 bases are TGTGCCAGCAGTTTATTGGGCTTGGGAGTCACGGGGGCCAACGTCCTGACTTTC. It is translated as CASSLLGLGVTGANVLTF.

The J gene is TRBJ1-5, the V gene TRBV18; D is perhaps TRBD1 (5 bases). Germline V gene sequence: CDR1 KGHSH, CDR2 LQKENI. V was pared by 6 bases and J by 3 bases, with 9 bases between. This CDR3 comprises 13 residues. The CDR3 nucleotides read TGTGCCAGCTCCACAGGTTACAATCAGCCCCAGCATTTT. This gives the protein CASSTGYNQPQHF.

The chain couples TRBV18 to TRBJ1-1; a possible D gene is TRBD1 (6 bases). Trimming removed 3 bases at V and 6 bases at J, with 20 bases between. Germline V gene lookup returns CDR1 KGHSH and CDR2 LQKENI. The CDR3 runs to 16 residues. The CDR3 bases are TGTGCCAGCTCACCCAACCCAGGGGTCCCTGGCCCTGAAGCTTTCTTT. Protein: CASSPNPGVPGPEAFF.

The V call is TRBV23-1, the J call TRBJ2-2, with 9 bases fitting TRBD1. TRBV23-1 falls under the ORF class, with uncertain function. CDR3 length equals 16 residues. Trimming removed 6 bases from V and 4 bases from J; junction bases left unmatched: 9. The CDR3 protein is CASRNGQGLGTGELFF. Here the CDR3 DNA reads TGCGCCAGCAGAAACGGACAGGGGTTGGGCACCGGGGAGCTGTTTTTT.

V gene TRBV7-6 combines with J gene TRBJ2-3; 8 bases agree with TRBD2. In germline, CDR1 is SGHVS, CDR2 FNYEAQ. The CDR3 is 15 residues long. V lost 1 base to trimming and J lost 0 bases; unmatched junction nucleotides: 0. CDR3 nucleotides: TGTGCCAGCAGCTTAGAGCGGGAGAGCACAGATACGCAGTATTTT. Its protein is CASSLERESTDTQYF.

This clone was observed a few times. J is TRBJ1-5 and V is TRBV2, with 11 bases matching TRBD1. The CDR3 totals 18 residues. Germline-derived CDR1 and CDR2 are SNHLY and FYNNEI. J gave up 5 bases and V 6 bases, and 15 bases lay outside the gene matches. CDR3 bases: TGTGCCAGCAGGCAATCTCCTGGTCGGGACAGGGGGGATCAGCCCCAGCATTTT. The encoded protein is CASRQSPGRDRGDQPQHF.

The V call is TRBV7-8, the J call TRBJ2-5; D is ambiguous. The J call may be wrong; the DNA end is better matched by TRBJ2-7. CDR1 and CDR2 (germline): SGHVS, FQNEAQ. This CDR3 comprises 14 residues. In nucleotides, the CDR3 is TGTGCCAGCAGCTCCCTAGGGTGGGGCTACGAGCAGTACTTC. This encodes CASSSLGWGYEQYF.

The gene calls are TRBV7-3 and TRBJ2-3, with 9 bases identical to TRBD2. V was clipped by 1 base and J by 1 base; unmatched bases: 6. Germline CDR1 reads SGHTA; CDR2 reads FQGTGA. CDR3 length equals 17 residues. The CDR3, as DNA: TGTGCCAGCAGCTTAAACCCAGCGGGGGGACGCACAGATACGCAGTATTTT. Translated: CASSLNPAGGRTDTQYF.

This clone showed up just once. The J gene is TRBJ1-2, the V gene TRBV2; D remains ambiguous. CDR1 is SNHLY and CDR2 is FYNNEI in the germline V gene. CDR3 length: 13 amino acids. V lost 2 bases and J lost 4, with 8 bases in between. CDR3 coding DNA: TGTGCCAGCAGTGAAAGGCAGGTCTATGGCTACACCTTC. This sequence encodes CASSERQVYGYTF.

This clone was seen just once. The chain links TRBV29-1 to TRBJ1-1; 9 bases fit TRBD1. CDR1 SQVTM and CDR2 ANQGSEA come from the germline V gene. V shed 3 bases and J 10 bases; nucleotides not matched to a gene: 6. The CDR3 contains 12 residues. The CDR3 DNA is TGCAGCGTTGACCGGGACAGGGTGGGAGCTTTCTTT. It specifies CSVDRDRVGAFF.

In nucleotides, the CDR3 is TGTGCCAGCAGTTCTGGGGGGCGGGGGGAGCAGTACTTC. It specifies CASSSGGRGEQYF. This chain uses TRBV2 with TRBJ2-7; possibly TRBD2 for D (7 bases). V gave up 5 bases and J gave up 7 bases, with 15 bases separating them. The CDR3 spans 13 residues. Germline-derived CDR1 and CDR2 are SNHLY and FYNNEI. The full variable domain, with the rest looked up from reference TRBV2 and TRBJ2-7, is EPEVTQTPSHQVTQMGQEVILRCVPISNHLYFYWYRQILGQKVEFLVSFYNNEISEKSEIFDDQFSVERPDGSNFTLKIRSTKLEDSAMYFCASSSGGRGEQYFGPGTRLTVT.

The chain has TRBV19 and TRBJ1-2; 7 bases line up with TRBD1. The CDR3 contains 15 residues. Unmatched junction bases numbered 4, after V lost 3 bases and J lost 0 bases. Germline assignment: CDR1 LNHDA and CDR2 SQIVND (reference sequence). The CDR3: CASSIPTGSNYGYTF. CDR3 DNA sequence: TGTGCCAGTAGTATCCCGACAGGGTCTAACTATGGCTACACCTTC.

The chain uses TRBV27 and TRBJ2-1; tentative D call: TRBD2 (7 bases). V lost 7 bases to trimming and J lost 6 bases, with 19 bases between them. The CDR3 runs 15 residues. Germline V CDR1 and CDR2: MNHEY, SMNVEV (reference sequence). CDR3 in DNA: TGTGCCAGCACCCCCTCTAGGGGGGGTGGCAATGAGCAGTTCTTC. It yields the protein CASTPSRGGGNEQFF.

The chain joins TRBV6-4 to TRBJ2-3, with 9 nucleotides matching TRBD1. The germline gives CDR1 MRHNA, CDR2 SNTAGT. The CDR3 loop spans 15 amino acids. V lost 4 bases and J lost 4; bases outside the gene matches: 6. The DNA for the CDR3 is TGTGCCAGCAGTGCGGACAGGGGCTCCCCAGATACGCAGTATTTT. This gives the protein CASSADRGSPDTQYF.

The V and J genes are TRBV11-2 and TRBJ2-1; 8 positions agree with TRBD2. With 5 bases clipped from V and 4 bases from J, the junction kept 7 bases outside the gene matches. The CDR3 extends over 15 amino acids. Germline V gene sequence: CDR1 SGHAT, CDR2 FQNNGV. The CDR3 nucleotides are TGTGCCAGCAGCACCGGGGGGGGGTTTTACAATGAGCAGTTCTTC. It encodes CASSTGGGFYNEQFF.